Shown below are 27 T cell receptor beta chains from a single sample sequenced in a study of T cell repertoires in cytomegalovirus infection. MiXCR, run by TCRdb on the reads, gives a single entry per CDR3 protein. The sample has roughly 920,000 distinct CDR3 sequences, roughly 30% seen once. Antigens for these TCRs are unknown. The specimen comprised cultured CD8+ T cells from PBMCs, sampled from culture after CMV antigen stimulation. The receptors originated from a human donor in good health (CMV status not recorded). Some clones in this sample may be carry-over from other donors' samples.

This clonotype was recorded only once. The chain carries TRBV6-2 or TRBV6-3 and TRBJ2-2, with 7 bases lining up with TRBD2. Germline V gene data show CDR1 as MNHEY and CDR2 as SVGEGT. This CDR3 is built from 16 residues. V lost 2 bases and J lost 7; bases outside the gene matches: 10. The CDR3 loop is CASSYGRASGGGELFF. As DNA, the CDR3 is TGTGCCAGCAGTTACGGGAGGGCTAGCGGTGGCGGGGAGCTGTTTTTT.

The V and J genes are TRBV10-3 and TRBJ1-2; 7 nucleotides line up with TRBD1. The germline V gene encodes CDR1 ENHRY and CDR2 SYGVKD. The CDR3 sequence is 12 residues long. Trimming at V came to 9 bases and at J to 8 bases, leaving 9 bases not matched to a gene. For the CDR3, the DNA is TGTGCCATAGGCGGGACAGCCGGGGGCTACACCTTC. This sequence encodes CAIGGTAGGYTF.

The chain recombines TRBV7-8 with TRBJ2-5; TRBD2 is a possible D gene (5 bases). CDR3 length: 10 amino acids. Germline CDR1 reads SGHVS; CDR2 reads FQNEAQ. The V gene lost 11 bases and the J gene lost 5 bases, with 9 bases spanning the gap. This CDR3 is CAAGGETQYF. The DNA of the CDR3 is TGTGCCGCAGGCGGGGAGACCCAGTACTTC.

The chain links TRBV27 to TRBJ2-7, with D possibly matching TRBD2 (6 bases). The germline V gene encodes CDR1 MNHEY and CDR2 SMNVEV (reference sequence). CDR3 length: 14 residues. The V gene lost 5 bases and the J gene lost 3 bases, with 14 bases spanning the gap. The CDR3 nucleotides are TGTGCCAGCAGTCCCATCGGGACTCTCTACGAGCAGTACGTC. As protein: CASSPIGTLYEQYV.

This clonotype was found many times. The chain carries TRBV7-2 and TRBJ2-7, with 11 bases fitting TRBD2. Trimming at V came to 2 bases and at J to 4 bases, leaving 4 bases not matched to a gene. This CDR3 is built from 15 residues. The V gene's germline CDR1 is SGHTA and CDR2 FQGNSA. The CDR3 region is CASSLPSGGLYEQYF. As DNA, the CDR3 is TGTGCCAGCAGCTTACCTAGCGGGGGGTTGTACGAGCAGTACTTC. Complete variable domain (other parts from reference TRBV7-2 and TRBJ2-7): GAGVSQSPSNKVTEKGKDVELRCDPISGHTALYWYRQSLGQGLEFLIYFQGNSAPDKSGLPSDRFSAERTGGSVSTLTIQRTQQEDSAVYLCASSLPSGGLYEQYFGPGTRLTVT.

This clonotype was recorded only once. DNA of the CDR3: TGTGCCAGTAGTATCATCCTCCATACAGGGATTAATGAAAAACTGTTTTTT. Protein: CASSIILHTGINEKLFF. The rearrangement joins TRBV19 to TRBJ1-4; a possible D gene is TRBD1 (6 bases). This CDR3 spans 17 amino acids. The ends were cut back, 3 bases at V and 4 bases at J, with 18 bases in the middle. Germline V lookup: CDR1 LNHDA, CDR2 SQIVND (reference sequence).

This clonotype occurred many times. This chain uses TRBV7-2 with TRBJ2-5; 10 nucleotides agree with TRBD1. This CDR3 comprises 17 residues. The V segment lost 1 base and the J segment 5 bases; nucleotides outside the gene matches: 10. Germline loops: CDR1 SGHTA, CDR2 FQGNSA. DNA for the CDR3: TGTGCCAGCAGCTTAGTGTACCGACAGGGGGCAACGGAGACCCAGTACTTC. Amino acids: CASSLVYRQGATETQYF.

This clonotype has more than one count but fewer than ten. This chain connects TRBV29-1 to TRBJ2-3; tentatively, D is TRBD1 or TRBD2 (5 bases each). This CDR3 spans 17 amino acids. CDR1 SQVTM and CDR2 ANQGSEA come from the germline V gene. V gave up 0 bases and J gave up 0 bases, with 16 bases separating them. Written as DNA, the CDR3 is TGCAGCGTTGAAGATTCGTCGGGGCGTCGCAGCACAGATACGCAGTATTTT. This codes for CSVEDSSGRRSTDTQYF.

CDR3 in DNA: TGTGCCAGCAGCCCCACAGGGGAAAGGGATCAGCCCCAGCATTTT. Translation gives CASSPTGERDQPQHF. V gene TRBV28 combines with J gene TRBJ1-5; 7 bases align to TRBD1. This CDR3 comprises 15 residues. The V segment lost 6 bases and the J segment 5 bases; nucleotides outside the gene matches: 10. Germline V gene sequence: CDR1 MDHEN, CDR2 SYDVKM. The entire variable domain, with the rest obtained from reference TRBV28 and TRBJ1-5, is as follows: DVKVTQSSRYLVKRTGEKVFLECVQDMDHENMFWYRQDPGLGLRLIYFSYDVKMKEKGDIPEGYSVSREKKERFSLILESASTNQTSMYLCASSPTGERDQPQHFGDGTRLSIL.

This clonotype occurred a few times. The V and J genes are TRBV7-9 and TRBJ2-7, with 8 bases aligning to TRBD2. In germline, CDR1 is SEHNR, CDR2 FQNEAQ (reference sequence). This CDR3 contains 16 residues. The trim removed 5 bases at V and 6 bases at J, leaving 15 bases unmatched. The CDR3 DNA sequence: TGTGCCAGCAGCCCACCGACCGGGGGGGGCGATTTCGAGCAGTACTTC. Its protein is CASSPPTGGGDFEQYF.

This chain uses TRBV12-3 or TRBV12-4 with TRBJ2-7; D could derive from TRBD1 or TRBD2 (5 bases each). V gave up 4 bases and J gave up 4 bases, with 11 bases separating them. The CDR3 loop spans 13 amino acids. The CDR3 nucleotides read TGTGCCAGCAGTTGGGACCGAATGTACGAGCAGTACTTC. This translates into CASSWDRMYEQYF.

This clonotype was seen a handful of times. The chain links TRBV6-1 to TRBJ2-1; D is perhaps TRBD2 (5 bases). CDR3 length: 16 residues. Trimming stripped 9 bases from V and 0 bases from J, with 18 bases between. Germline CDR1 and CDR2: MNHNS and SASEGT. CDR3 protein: CASTWSGSSSYNEQFF. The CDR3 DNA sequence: TGTGCCAGTACGTGGTCGGGGTCGAGCTCCTACAATGAGCAGTTCTTC.

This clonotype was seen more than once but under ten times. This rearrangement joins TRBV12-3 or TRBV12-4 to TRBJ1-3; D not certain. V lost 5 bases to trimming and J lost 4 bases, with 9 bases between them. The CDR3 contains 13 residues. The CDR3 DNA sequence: TGTGCCAGCAGTAAAAGTCTCGGAAACACCATATATTTT. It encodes CASSKSLGNTIYF.

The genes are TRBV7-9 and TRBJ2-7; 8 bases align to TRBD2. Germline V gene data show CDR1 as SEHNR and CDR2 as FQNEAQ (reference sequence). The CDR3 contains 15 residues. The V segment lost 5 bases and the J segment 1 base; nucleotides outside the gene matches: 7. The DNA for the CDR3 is TGTGCCAGCAGCCCCCGTATAGCGGGGTCCTACGAGCAGTACTTC. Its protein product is CASSPRIAGSYEQYF.

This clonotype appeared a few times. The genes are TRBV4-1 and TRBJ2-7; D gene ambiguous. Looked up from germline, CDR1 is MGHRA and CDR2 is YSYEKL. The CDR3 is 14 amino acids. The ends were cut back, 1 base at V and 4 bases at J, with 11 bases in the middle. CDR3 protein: CASSQVTGSYEQYF. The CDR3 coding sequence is TGCGCCAGCAGCCAAGTGACGGGCAGTTACGAGCAGTACTTC.

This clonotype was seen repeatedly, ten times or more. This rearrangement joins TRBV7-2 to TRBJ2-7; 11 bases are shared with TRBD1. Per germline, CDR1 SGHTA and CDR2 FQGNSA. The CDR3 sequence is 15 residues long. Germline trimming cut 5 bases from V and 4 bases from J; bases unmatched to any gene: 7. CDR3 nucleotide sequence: TGTGCCAGCAGCCGAGAGGGGACAGGGGGGTACGAGCAGTACTTC. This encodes CASSREGTGGYEQYF.

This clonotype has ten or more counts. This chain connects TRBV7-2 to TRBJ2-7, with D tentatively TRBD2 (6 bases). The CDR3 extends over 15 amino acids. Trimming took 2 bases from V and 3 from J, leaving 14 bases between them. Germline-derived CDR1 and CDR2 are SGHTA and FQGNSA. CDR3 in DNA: TGTGCCAGCAGCTTATCCTTCCGGGGGAGCTACGAGCAGTACTTC. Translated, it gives CASSLSFRGSYEQYF.

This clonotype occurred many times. CDR3 protein: CASSLTRQIRPLPQHF. Here the CDR3 DNA reads TGTGCCAGCAGCCTAACCCGGCAGATTCGTCCTCTCCCCCAGCATTTT. The chain combines TRBV7-8 with TRBJ1-5; no reliable D call. Trimming shortened V by 5 bases and J by 10 bases, and 24 bases separated the two germline ends. Germline assignment: CDR1 SGHVS and CDR2 FQNEAQ. The CDR3 sequence is 16 residues long. The full variable domain, with the rest looked up from reference TRBV7-8 and TRBJ1-5, is GAGVSQSPRYKVAKRGQDVALRCDPISGHVSLFWYQQALGQGPEFLTYFQNEAQLDKSGLPSDRFFAERPEGSVSTLKIQRTQQEDSAVYLCASSLTRQIRPLPQHFGDGTRLSIL.

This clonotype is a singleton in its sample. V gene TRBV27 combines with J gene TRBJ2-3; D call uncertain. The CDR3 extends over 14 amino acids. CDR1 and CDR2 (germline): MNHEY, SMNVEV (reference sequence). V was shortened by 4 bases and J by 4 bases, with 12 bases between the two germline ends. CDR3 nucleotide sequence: TGTGCCAGCAGTTACGGGCCAAGCGCAGATACGCAGTATTTT. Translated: CASSYGPSADTQYF.

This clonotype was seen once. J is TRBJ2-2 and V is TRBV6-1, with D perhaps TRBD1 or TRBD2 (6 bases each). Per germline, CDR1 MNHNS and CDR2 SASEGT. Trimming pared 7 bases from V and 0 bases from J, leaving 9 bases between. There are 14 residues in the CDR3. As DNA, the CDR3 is TGTGCCAGCAACGGGGGCACGAACACCGGGGAGCTGTTTTTT. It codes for CASNGGTNTGELFF.

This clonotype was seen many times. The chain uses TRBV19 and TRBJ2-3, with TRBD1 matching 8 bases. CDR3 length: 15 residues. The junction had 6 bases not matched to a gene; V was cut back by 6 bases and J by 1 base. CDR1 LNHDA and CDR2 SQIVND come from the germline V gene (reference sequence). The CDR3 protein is CASSRGTGRTDTQYF. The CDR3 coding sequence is TGTGCCAGTAGCCGTGGGACAGGACGCACAGATACGCAGTATTTT. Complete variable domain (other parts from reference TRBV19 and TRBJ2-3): DGGITQSPKYLFRKEGQNVTLSCEQNLNHDAMYWYRQDPGQGLRLIYYSQIVNDFQKGDIAEGYSVSREKKESFPLTVTSAQKNPTAFYLCASSRGTGRTDTQYFGPGTRLTVL.

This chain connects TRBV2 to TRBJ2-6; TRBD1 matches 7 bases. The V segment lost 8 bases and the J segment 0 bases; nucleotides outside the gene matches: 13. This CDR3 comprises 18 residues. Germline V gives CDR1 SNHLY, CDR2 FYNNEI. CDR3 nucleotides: TGTGCCAGCTGGGGACAGATGCCCTCCCGCTCTGGGGCCAACGTCCTGACTTTC. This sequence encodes CASWGQMPSRSGANVLTF.

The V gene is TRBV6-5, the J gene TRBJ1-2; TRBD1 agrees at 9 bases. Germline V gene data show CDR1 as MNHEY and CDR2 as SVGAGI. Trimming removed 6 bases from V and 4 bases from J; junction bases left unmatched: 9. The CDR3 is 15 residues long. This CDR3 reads CASRTRTGEAYGYTF. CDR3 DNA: TGTGCCAGCAGGACACGGACAGGGGAGGCCTATGGCTACACCTTC.

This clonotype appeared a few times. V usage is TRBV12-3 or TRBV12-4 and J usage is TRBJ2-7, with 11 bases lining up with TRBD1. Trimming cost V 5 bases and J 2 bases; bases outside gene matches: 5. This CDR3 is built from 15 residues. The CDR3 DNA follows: TGTGCCAGCAGTCCCGGGACAGGGGGTCCCTACGAGCAGTACTTC. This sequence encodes CASSPGTGGPYEQYF.

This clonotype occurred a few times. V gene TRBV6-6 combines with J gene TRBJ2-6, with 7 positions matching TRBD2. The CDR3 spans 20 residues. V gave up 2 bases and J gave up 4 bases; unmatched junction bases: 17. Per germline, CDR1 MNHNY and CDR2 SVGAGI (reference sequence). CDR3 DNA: TGTGCCAGCAGTTACCATTGGGGGGGACCGATGCAACCCGGGGCCAACGTCCTGACTTTC. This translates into CASSYHWGGPMQPGANVLTF.

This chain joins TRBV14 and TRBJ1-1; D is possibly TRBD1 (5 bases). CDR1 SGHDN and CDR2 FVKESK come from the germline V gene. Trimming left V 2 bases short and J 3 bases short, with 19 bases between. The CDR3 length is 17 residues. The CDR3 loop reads CASSQLGRAPEDTEAFF. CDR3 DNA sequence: TGTGCCAGCAGCCAACTGGGGCGTGCACCCGAGGACACTGAAGCTTTCTTT.

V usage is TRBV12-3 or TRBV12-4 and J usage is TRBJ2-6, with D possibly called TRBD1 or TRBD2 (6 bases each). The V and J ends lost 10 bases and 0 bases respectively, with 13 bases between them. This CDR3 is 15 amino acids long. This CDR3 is CANSPGASGANVLTF. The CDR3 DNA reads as TGTGCCAACAGCCCGGGGGCCTCTGGGGCCAACGTCCTGACTTTC.